Listed below are T cell receptor beta chains from one sample, sequenced in a study of blood T cell repertoires in COVID-19. TCRdb's table, derived via immunoSEQ multiplex PCR, lists solely in-frame clones and lacks some. The data contain roughly 89,000 clones, approximately 80% of them seen just once; the ten biggest clones take up roughly a sixth. The material sequenced was peripheral blood. The receptors come from a woman of 80 years or more with acute or convalescent COVID-19. Both conserved end residues are part of each CDR3. Each record gives: J gene, clone size, CDR3 length, D gene, V gene, CDR3 protein, CDR3 DNA. The D gene is left open where the match is weak. Size tells how often a clone was seen (once, few, many) or the class of an expanded clone, and some rows leave it out.

j_gene: TRBJ2-1; abundance: few; len: 16; d_gene: TRBD2; v_gene: TRBV27; CDR3aa: CASLPAGLAGNNEQFF; CDR3nt: TGTGCCAGTCTCCCAGCGGGGCTAGCGGGGAACAATGAGCAGTTCTTC
j_gene: TRBJ1-2; abundance: .; len: 14; d_gene: .; v_gene: TRBV9; CDR3aa: CASSATGDSESYTF; CDR3nt: TGTGCCAGCAGCGCAACAGGAGATTCTGAAAGCTACACCTTC
j_gene: TRBJ2-2; abundance: .; len: 16; d_gene: TRBD1; v_gene: TRBV3-1/TRBV3-2; CDR3aa: CASSRSTGRNTGELFF; CDR3nt: TGTGCCAGCAGCCGTTCGACAGGGAGGAACACCGGGGAGCTGTTTTTT
j_gene: TRBJ2-5; abundance: .; len: 13; d_gene: .; v_gene: TRBV6-2/TRBV6-3; CDR3aa: CASSWTAKKTQYF; CDR3nt: TGTGCCAGCAGCTGGACAGCCAAAAAGACCCAGTACTTC
j_gene: TRBJ2-7; abundance: .; len: 13; d_gene: TRBD2; v_gene: TRBV19; CDR3aa: CASKGGGDYEQYF; CDR3nt: TGTGCCAGTAAAGGCGGGGGGGACTACGAGCAGTACTTC
j_gene: TRBJ1-2; abundance: .; len: 14; d_gene: TRBD1; v_gene: TRBV6-1; CDR3aa: CASSEDTGTGVYTF; CDR3nt: TGTGCCAGCAGTGAAGATACCGGGACAGGGGTCTACACCTTC
j_gene: TRBJ2-2; abundance: .; len: 15; d_gene: TRBD2; v_gene: TRBV14; CDR3aa: CASSLAGGNTGELFF; CDR3nt: TGTGCCAGCAGCCTAGCGGGGGGGAACACCGGGGAGCTGTTTTTT
j_gene: TRBJ1-1; abundance: .; len: 12; d_gene: .; v_gene: TRBV27; CDR3aa: CASSAGSTEAFF; CDR3nt: TGTGCCAGCAGTGCGGGGTCCACTGAAGCTTTCTTT
j_gene: TRBJ2-7; abundance: .; len: 14; d_gene: .; v_gene: TRBV28; CDR3aa: CASSRTGLSYEQYF; CDR3nt: TGTGCCAGCAGCCGAACAGGTCTTTCCTACGAGCAGTACTTC
j_gene: TRBJ2-5; abundance: .; len: 17; d_gene: TRBD2; v_gene: TRBV5-6; CDR3aa: CASNLEGLAGTLGTQYF; CDR3nt: TGTGCCAGCAACCTGGAGGGGCTAGCGGGGACATTGGGGACCCAGTACTTC
j_gene: TRBJ2-2; abundance: few; len: 15; d_gene: .; v_gene: TRBV19; CDR3aa: CASSPASPGLGELFF; CDR3nt: TGTGCCAGTAGCCCCGCATCCCCTGGACTCGGGGAGCTGTTTTTT
j_gene: TRBJ1-3; abundance: .; len: 17; d_gene: .; v_gene: TRBV28; CDR3aa: CASSLPFYRATGNTIYF; CDR3nt: TGTGCCAGCAGTTTACCGTTTTACAGGGCAACTGGAAACACCATATATTTT
j_gene: TRBJ2-6; abundance: .; len: 15; d_gene: TRBD1; v_gene: TRBV30; CDR3aa: CAWKGAGAGANVLTF; CDR3nt: TGTGCCTGGAAGGGGGCAGGCGCAGGGGCCAACGTCCTGACTTTC
j_gene: TRBJ1-5; abundance: .; len: 16; d_gene: .; v_gene: TRBV19; CDR3aa: CASSMDSRVGATPQHF; CDR3nt: TGTGCCAGTAGTATGGACTCACGGGTTGGTGCGACACCCCAGCATTTT
j_gene: TRBJ1-1; abundance: .; len: 14; d_gene: .; v_gene: TRBV19; CDR3aa: CASSVGTGNTEAFF; CDR3nt: TGTGCCAGTAGCGTAGGCACAGGAAACACTGAAGCTTTCTTT
j_gene: TRBJ1-4; abundance: .; len: 11; d_gene: .; v_gene: TRBV30; CDR3aa: CAWSVPGKLFF; CDR3nt: TGTGCCTGGAGTGTCCCGGGGAAACTGTTTTTT
j_gene: TRBJ2-7; abundance: .; len: 17; d_gene: .; v_gene: TRBV10-3; CDR3aa: CAISEGQGPTSSYEQYF; CDR3nt: TGTGCCATCAGTGAAGGGCAGGGCCCCACGAGCTCCTACGAGCAGTACTTC